A selection of T cell receptor beta chains follows, all from one sample in a study of Ad26.COV2.S vaccination and SARS-CoV-2 variants. Repertoires were generated with immunoSEQ multiplex PCR, while TCRdb's copy carries only in-frame clones and drops some. The data hold a few hundred thousand clones, with roughly 90% observed a single time. Sample: peripheral blood, taken in a trial of Ad26.COV2.S vaccine versus placebo. These TCRs come from a person aged 18-65 years who received the Ad26.COV2.S COVID-19 vaccine or a placebo. The CDR3 runs from the conserved cysteine through the conserved F or W. Each record gives: J gene, V gene, clone size, CDR3 protein. Some rows mark clone size as missing; the rest say once, few, many or name a class of expanded clone.

j_call: TRBJ2-1
v_call: TRBV7-9
clone_size: .
cdr3_aa: CASSLVGGPSYNEQFF

j_call: TRBJ1-4
v_call: TRBV25-1
clone_size: .
cdr3_aa: CASSEYLSRVRGQKLFF

j_call: TRBJ1-4
v_call: TRBV7-9
clone_size: .
cdr3_aa: CASSLSQTNEKLFF

j_call: TRBJ2-7
v_call: TRBV10-2
clone_size: .
cdr3_aa: CASSDLAGSWEQYF

j_call: TRBJ2-1
v_call: TRBV30
clone_size: .
cdr3_aa: CAWSRGRDEQFF

j_call: TRBJ2-7
v_call: TRBV15
clone_size: .
cdr3_aa: CATSSTQGLTSYEQYF

j_call: TRBJ1-1
v_call: TRBV30
clone_size: .
cdr3_aa: CAWIRKDTEAFF

j_call: TRBJ1-5
v_call: TRBV4-1
clone_size: .
cdr3_aa: CASSRDREYNQPQHF

j_call: TRBJ2-3
v_call: TRBV5-1
clone_size: .
cdr3_aa: CASSLGARQNTDTQYF

j_call: TRBJ1-1
v_call: TRBV24-1
clone_size: .
cdr3_aa: CATSEDRNTEAFF

j_call: TRBJ2-3
v_call: TRBV5-6
clone_size: .
cdr3_aa: CASRRLAADTQYF

j_call: TRBJ1-2
v_call: TRBV7-9
clone_size: .
cdr3_aa: CASSLGIRAHLPNYGYTF

j_call: TRBJ1-4
v_call: TRBV19
clone_size: .
cdr3_aa: CASSIDVGGRKLFF

j_call: TRBJ1-5
v_call: TRBV28
clone_size: .
cdr3_aa: CASRPSQGWSNQPQHF

j_call: TRBJ1-5
v_call: TRBV9
clone_size: .
cdr3_aa: CASSAETGLNQPQHF

j_call: TRBJ2-3
v_call: TRBV18
clone_size: .
cdr3_aa: CASSPPGQWSTDTQYF

j_call: TRBJ2-2
v_call: TRBV19
clone_size: .
cdr3_aa: CASSIRVTGELFF

j_call: TRBJ1-6
v_call: TRBV9
clone_size: .
cdr3_aa: CASSPTGTYGPLHF

j_call: TRBJ1-5
v_call: TRBV29-1
clone_size: .
cdr3_aa: CSVGQQNQPQHF

j_call: TRBJ1-2
v_call: TRBV15
clone_size: .
cdr3_aa: CATSRDRTGSYGYTF

j_call: TRBJ2-1
v_call: TRBV7-6
clone_size: .
cdr3_aa: CASSLRGGADNEQFF

j_call: TRBJ2-5
v_call: TRBV11-2
clone_size: .
cdr3_aa: CASSLTRQGGETQYF

j_call: TRBJ1-5
v_call: TRBV5-8
clone_size: .
cdr3_aa: CASSLDTGKPQHF

j_call: TRBJ2-6
v_call: TRBV5-1
clone_size: .
cdr3_aa: CASSGGSGANVLTF

j_call: TRBJ2-3
v_call: TRBV7-2
clone_size: .
cdr3_aa: CASSLVSSTDTQYF

j_call: TRBJ1-4
v_call: TRBV6-1
clone_size: once
cdr3_aa: CASSEGGGGYEKLFF

j_call: TRBJ2-7
v_call: TRBV2
clone_size: .
cdr3_aa: CASSDGGVSSYEQYF

j_call: TRBJ2-5
v_call: TRBV7-2
clone_size: .
cdr3_aa: CASSLGRVGGYQETQYF

j_call: TRBJ2-2
v_call: TRBV13
clone_size: .
cdr3_aa: CASSLEALEGTIRSTGELFF

j_call: TRBJ2-1
v_call: TRBV4-1
clone_size: .
cdr3_aa: CASSRKIASGTVVGEQFF

j_call: TRBJ1-6
v_call: TRBV4-1
clone_size: .
cdr3_aa: CASSQEGQNLYNSPLHF

j_call: TRBJ1-1
v_call: TRBV7-3
clone_size: once
cdr3_aa: CASSTQGTEAFF

j_call: TRBJ2-2
v_call: TRBV9
clone_size: .
cdr3_aa: CASSVGQSTGELFF

j_call: TRBJ2-3
v_call: TRBV28
clone_size: .
cdr3_aa: CASSAPSGSSTDTQYF

j_call: TRBJ1-2
v_call: TRBV27
clone_size: .
cdr3_aa: CASRTTRDNYGYTF

j_call: TRBJ1-4
v_call: TRBV7-9
clone_size: few
cdr3_aa: CASSPGAEKLFF

j_call: TRBJ2-3
v_call: TRBV9
clone_size: .
cdr3_aa: CASSVVASGATDTQYF

j_call: TRBJ1-1
v_call: TRBV7-8
clone_size: .
cdr3_aa: CASSPPGQAIEAFF

j_call: TRBJ1-4
v_call: TRBV7-8
clone_size: .
cdr3_aa: CASSLYRGSEKLFF

j_call: TRBJ1-5
v_call: TRBV6-5
clone_size: .
cdr3_aa: CASSPLQGAQPQHF

j_call: TRBJ2-7
v_call: TRBV7-6
clone_size: .
cdr3_aa: CASSSSGGSSYEQYF

j_call: TRBJ2-7
v_call: TRBV9
clone_size: .
cdr3_aa: CASSVGLWGGEQYF

j_call: TRBJ1-1
v_call: TRBV10-3
clone_size: few
cdr3_aa: CAISDAGGGTEAFF

j_call: TRBJ2-1
v_call: TRBV20-1
clone_size: .
cdr3_aa: CSASGIYNEQFF

j_call: TRBJ2-7
v_call: TRBV2
clone_size: .
cdr3_aa: CASSIRGDEQYF

j_call: TRBJ2-7
v_call: TRBV6-1
clone_size: .
cdr3_aa: CASSEGRLSYEQYF

j_call: TRBJ2-7
v_call: TRBV7-9
clone_size: .
cdr3_aa: CASTKAGGAYEQYF

j_call: TRBJ2-7
v_call: TRBV5-4
clone_size: .
cdr3_aa: CASSFIQRAEQYF

j_call: TRBJ1-3
v_call: TRBV7-8
clone_size: few
cdr3_aa: CASSLADSGNTIYF

j_call: TRBJ2-3
v_call: TRBV6-6
clone_size: few
cdr3_aa: CASSPGGRAGTDTQYF

j_call: TRBJ2-2
v_call: TRBV25-1
clone_size: .
cdr3_aa: CASSILHTGELFF

j_call: TRBJ1-5
v_call: TRBV28
clone_size: .
cdr3_aa: CASSTPGRQPQHF

j_call: TRBJ1-2
v_call: TRBV4-1
clone_size: once
cdr3_aa: CASSQGNQGYAF

j_call: TRBJ1-4
v_call: TRBV4-1
clone_size: .
cdr3_aa: CASSQEGSGPHNEKLFF

j_call: TRBJ2-1
v_call: TRBV5-5
clone_size: many
cdr3_aa: CASSYNPQGNEQFF

j_call: TRBJ2-1
v_call: TRBV10-3
clone_size: .
cdr3_aa: CAISEAGGSYNEQFF